The 6 T cell receptor beta chains listed next were all sequenced from one sample in a study of blood T cell repertoires in COVID-19. Some clones are missing from TCRdb's copy, which holds only in-frame ones; the method was immunoSEQ multiplex PCR. The profile shows 200,000 to 300,000 clones, around 81% of them singletons. The sample consisted of peripheral blood. The receptors were sampled from a man aged 25-45 years who had recovered from COVID-19.

The J gene is TRBJ2-7, the V gene TRBV11-2, with D perhaps TRBD2 (5 bases). The CDR3 runs 15 residues. Germline V gives CDR1 SGHAT, CDR2 FQNNGV. The V end was cut by 0 bases, the J end by 0 bases, with 9 bases between. The CDR3 region is CASSLDYAGSYEQYF. For the CDR3, the DNA is TGTGCCAGCAGCTTAGATTATGCGGGCTCCTACGAGCAGTACTTC.

The rearrangement joins TRBV5-1 to TRBJ2-5, with D maybe TRBD2 (6 bases). V lost 1 base, J lost 3 bases, and 13 bases lay in between. Germline CDR1 is SGHRS and CDR2 is YFSETQ. This CDR3 contains 15 residues. Written as DNA, the CDR3 is TGCGCCAGCAGCTTGATGAACCCGGGGGAAGAGACCCAGTACTTC. This translates into CASSLMNPGEETQYF.

This clone was seen more than once but under ten times. J is TRBJ2-2 and V is TRBV19; 8 nucleotides line up with TRBD1. The CDR3 runs 14 residues. The germline V gene encodes CDR1 LNHDA and CDR2 SQIVND (reference sequence). V lost 6 bases to trimming and J lost 5 bases; unmatched junction nucleotides: 5. The CDR3 loop reads CASSETGDTGELFF. The DNA of the CDR3 is TGTGCCAGTAGCGAGACAGGGGATACCGGGGAGCTGTTTTTT.

This clone was observed once. Other DNA sequences in the same sample also yield this CDR3. The chain uses TRBV19 and TRBJ2-5, with TRBD2 identical over 16 bases. Germline V gene lookup returns CDR1 LNHDA and CDR2 SQIVND (reference sequence). Germline trimming cut 9 bases from V and 2 bases from J; bases unmatched to any gene: 3. CDR3 length: 15 amino acids. CDR3 DNA sequence: TGTGCCAGCTCGGGACTAGCGGGGGGGCAAGAGACCCAGTACTTC. This translates into CASSGLAGGQETQYF.

The rearrangement joins TRBV6-5 to TRBJ2-3; D is unclear. Per the germline V gene, CDR1 is MNHEY and CDR2 is SVGAGI. The CDR3 consists of 11 residues. Trimming pared 4 bases from V and 10 bases from J, leaving 9 bases between. The CDR3 DNA reads TGTGCCAGCAGTTCCGACCGGGCGCAGTATTTT. Its translation is CASSSDRAQYF.

The rearrangement links TRBV29-1 to TRBJ2-1; TRBD2 agrees at 9 bases. Germline V lookup: CDR1 SQVTM, CDR2 ANQGSEA. The V gene end was trimmed by 0 bases and the J gene end by 7 bases; junction bases not matched to a gene: 10. This CDR3 has 16 amino acids. The CDR3, as DNA: TGCAGCGTTGAAGAACCCGGCGGGGGGGCGAGGAATGAGCAGTTCTTC. It specifies CSVEEPGGGARNEQFF.